The 13 T cell receptor beta chains below come from one sample, sequenced in a study of CD8+ T cells in alopecia areata. Reverse transcribed after extraction, RNA yielded cDNA as the sequencing template. Sequenced by immunoSEQ multiplex PCR; TCRdb stores in-frame clones only, minus some. Here the sample spans about 130,000 clones, roughly 61% being singletons. Material: CD4+ T cells sorted from blood, obtained at week 0. The receptors shown here come from a human donor with alopecia areata.

This chain connects TRBV29-1 to TRBJ2-5; no definite D call. The CDR3 has 12 amino acids. The V and J ends lost 4 bases and 0 bases respectively, with 6 bases between them. Germline CDR1 is SQVTM and CDR2 is ANQGSEA. CDR3 residues: CSVGWNQETQYF. For the CDR3, the DNA is TGCAGCGTTGGGTGGAACCAAGAGACCCAGTACTTC.

This clone appeared a few times. J is TRBJ1-5 and V is TRBV23-1; no clear D gene. TRBV23-1 belongs to the ORF category, with a function that is uncertain. This CDR3 spans 11 amino acids. Trimming shortened V by 2 bases and J by 7 bases, and 3 bases separated the two germline ends. The CDR3 sequence is CASSQGQPQHF. CDR3 nucleotides: TGCGCCAGCAGTCAAGGACAGCCCCAGCATTTT.

This clone was detected only a few times. This chain connects TRBV13 to TRBJ2-3; 7 bases align to TRBD2. This CDR3 is built from 17 residues. V lost 4 bases and J lost 1; bases outside the gene matches: 11. Germline-derived CDR1 and CDR2 are PRHDT and FYEKMQ (reference sequence). In DNA form, the CDR3 reads TGTGCCAGCAGCTCCTATTCTAAGCGGGGCGGCACAGATACGCAGTATTTT. Amino acids: CASSSYSKRGGTDTQYF.

The chain has TRBV13 and TRBJ2-7; perhaps TRBD2 as D (5 bases). The CDR3 length is 14 residues. V was cut by 3 bases and J by 6 bases, with 15 bases left in between. The germline V gene has CDR1 PRHDT and CDR2 FYEKMQ (reference sequence). The CDR3 DNA is TGTGCCAGCAGCTTGTCGAGGGCCTTAGGCGAGCAGTACTTC. It codes for CASSLSRALGEQYF.

This clone was seen once. The rearrangement links TRBV7-9 to TRBJ2-4; D is unclear. Germline CDR1 SEHNR, CDR2 FQNEAQ (reference sequence). There are 16 residues in the CDR3. Trimming stripped 4 bases from V and 1 base from J, with 14 bases between. The CDR3, as DNA: TGTGCCAGCAGCTCCCCAGCCCGGCAGGCCAAAAACATTCAGTACTTC. Residues: CASSSPARQAKNIQYF.

This chain connects TRBV4-3 to TRBJ1-2; TRBD1 aligns across 7 bases. The CDR3 has 17 residues. The V gene end was trimmed by 0 bases and the J gene end by 3 bases; junction bases not matched to a gene: 10. The germline gives CDR1 LGHNA, CDR2 YSLEER. CDR3 in amino acids: CASSQDWYRGSYYGYTF. The DNA for the CDR3 is TGCGCCAGCAGCCAAGATTGGTACAGGGGATCCTACTATGGCTACACCTTC.

V usage is TRBV5-1 and J usage is TRBJ2-2; maybe TRBD2 (5 bases). CDR1 is SGHRS and CDR2 is YFSETQ in the germline V gene. This CDR3 spans 13 amino acids. V gave up 2 bases and J gave up 7 bases, with 9 bases separating them. The CDR3 coding sequence is TGCGCCAGCAGCTTTGAGGGATTCGGGGAGCTGTTTTTT. Encoded protein: CASSFEGFGELFF.

V and J are TRBV10-3 and TRBJ2-6; D is possibly TRBD2 (6 bases). This CDR3 spans 19 amino acids. Trimming removed 10 bases from V and 0 bases from J, with 25 bases in between. Germline V gene lookup returns CDR1 ENHRY and CDR2 SYGVKD. The CDR3 spells CATANPRGSGSSGANVLTF. The CDR3 nucleotides are TGTGCCACCGCGAACCCTCGGGGTAGCGGAAGCTCTGGGGCCAACGTCCTGACTTTC.

V and J are TRBV7-9 and TRBJ2-5, with D hard to call. The CDR3 consists of 12 residues. Trimming pared 6 bases from V and 4 bases from J, leaving 9 bases between. CDR1 and CDR2 (germline): SEHNR, FQNEAQ (reference sequence). As DNA, the CDR3 is TGTGCCAGCAGGATCTTGAGAGAGACCCAGTACTTC. Its protein product is CASRILRETQYF.

The gene calls are TRBV4-2 and TRBJ2-5; 8 bases align to TRBD2. The CDR3 runs to 14 residues. CDR1 and CDR2 (germline): LGHNA, YNFKEQ. The ends lost 3 bases at V and 5 bases at J; junction bases unmatched: 5. Here the CDR3 DNA reads TGTGCCAGCAGCCAGATAGCGGGGACGGAGACCCAGTACTTC. This sequence encodes CASSQIAGTETQYF.

This clone was detected a few times. CDR3 in DNA: TGTGCCAGTAGTAGCCTGGGACAGTTTCACGAGCAGTACTTC. This translates into CASSSLGQFHEQYF. The rearrangement joins TRBV19 to TRBJ2-7, with 7 nucleotides matching TRBD1. Germline V gives CDR1 LNHDA, CDR2 SQIVND (reference sequence). This CDR3 comprises 14 residues. The V and J ends lost 4 bases and 5 bases, in that order; junction bases with no gene match: 8. Variable domain in full (rest from reference TRBV19 and TRBJ2-7): DGGITQSPKYLFRKEGQNVTLSCEQNLNHDAMYWYRQDPGQGLRLIYYSQIVNDFQKGDIAEGYSVSREKKESFPLTVTSAQKNPTAFYLCASSSLGQFHEQYFGPGTRLTVT.

In this sample, this clone turned up once. J is TRBJ2-7 and V is TRBV28, with D unresolved. V was pared by 5 bases and J by 3 bases, with 17 bases between. CDR1 MDHEN and CDR2 SYDVKM come from the germline V gene. This CDR3 is built from 15 residues. CDR3 nucleotide sequence: TGTGCCAGCAGTCCCTCCTTGCGGTTAGGCTACGAGCAGTACTTC. This gives the protein CASSPSLRLGYEQYF.

This rearrangement joins TRBV5-6 to TRBJ2-5; 9 nucleotides agree with TRBD2. The ends lost 4 bases at V and 1 base at J; junction bases unmatched: 2. The CDR3 has 14 amino acids. Germline V gene data show CDR1 as SGHDT and CDR2 as YYEEEE. In nucleotides, the CDR3 is TGTGCCAGCAGCGCGGGGGGGACCCAAGAGACCCAGTACTTC. Translation: CASSAGGTQETQYF.